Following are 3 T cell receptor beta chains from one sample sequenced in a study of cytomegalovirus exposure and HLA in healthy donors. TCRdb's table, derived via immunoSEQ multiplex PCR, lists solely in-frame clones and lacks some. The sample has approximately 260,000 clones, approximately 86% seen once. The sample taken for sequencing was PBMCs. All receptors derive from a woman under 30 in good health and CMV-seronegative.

DNA of the CDR3: TGTGCCAGCACAGGCCTTACTAAGCCGGGGGAGCAGTACTTC. Its translation is CASTGLTKPGEQYF. This chain joins TRBV11-3 and TRBJ2-7; weak D call: TRBD2 (5 bases). Trimming left V 7 bases short and J 7 bases short, with 20 bases between. CDR1 is SGHNT, CDR2 YENEEA, per germline. This CDR3 is 14 amino acids long.

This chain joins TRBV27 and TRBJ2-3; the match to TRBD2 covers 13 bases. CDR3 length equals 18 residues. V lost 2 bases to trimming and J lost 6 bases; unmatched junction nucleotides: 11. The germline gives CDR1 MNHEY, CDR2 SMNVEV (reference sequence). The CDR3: CASSLAGLAGASRDTQYF. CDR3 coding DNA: TGTGCCAGCAGTTTAGCCGGACTAGCGGGGGCATCACGGGATACGCAGTATTTT.

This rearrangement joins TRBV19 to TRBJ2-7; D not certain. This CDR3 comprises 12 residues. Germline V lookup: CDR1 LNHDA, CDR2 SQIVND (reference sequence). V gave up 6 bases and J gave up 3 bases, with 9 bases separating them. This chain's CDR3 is CASSDWSYEQYF. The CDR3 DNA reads TGTGCCAGTAGCGACTGGAGCTACGAGCAGTACTTC.